The 16 T cell receptor beta chains given below trace back to one sample, sequenced in a study of Graves' ophthalmopathy and Graves' hyperthyroidism. Amplifying from RNA transcripts, the study obtained TCR beta CDR3 regions. RT-PCR was first run with HTBI primers, then multiplex PCR in a second round. TCRdb re-called the multiplex PCR reads through MiXCR, storing one row per CDR3 protein. The profile shows hundreds of thousands of distinct CDR3 sequences, 22% of them singletons. What was sequenced was peripheral blood. All receptors come from a woman between 18 and 29 years old with stable Graves' hyperthyroidism. Some clones in this sample may be carry-over from other donors' samples.

The chain carries TRBV7-8 and TRBJ1-1, with D maybe TRBD1 (5 bases). With 0 bases removed from V and 3 bases from J, the gap between germline ends came to 17 bases. Germline CDR1 and CDR2: SGHVS and FQNEAQ. The CDR3 length is 17 residues. The CDR3 is CASSLARNEGRDTEAFF. In DNA form, the CDR3 reads TGTGCCAGCAGCTTAGCGCGAAATGAGGGGCGCGACACTGAAGCTTTCTTT.

There are many counts of this clonotype. The V and J genes are TRBV11-2 and TRBJ2-4; 9 bases line up with TRBD1. J gave up 8 bases and V 5 bases, and 7 bases lay outside the gene matches. The CDR3 loop spans 14 amino acids. The germline V gene has CDR1 SGHAT and CDR2 FQNNGV. The CDR3 sequence is CASSPRDRADIQYF. The CDR3 DNA is TGTGCCAGCAGCCCAAGGGACAGGGCGGACATTCAGTACTTC.

This clonotype was counted at least ten times. V is TRBV20-1 and J is TRBJ2-2, with no clear D. In germline, CDR1 is DFQATT, CDR2 SNEGSKA (reference sequence). The germline V and J ends were trimmed by 2 bases and 6 bases, with 25 bases remaining between them. The CDR3 runs 18 residues. The CDR3, as DNA: TGCAGTGCTAGAAAATTAGGGAACGCGGTGGCTCCATCCGGGGAGCTGTTTTTT. Its protein is CSARKLGNAVAPSGELFF.

This clonotype was seen repeatedly, ten times or more. J is TRBJ2-7 and V is TRBV13, with D perhaps matching TRBD2 (6 bases). CDR1 and CDR2 from the germline V gene are PRHDT and FYEKMQ (reference sequence). The CDR3 is 15 residues long. Between the trimmed V and J ends, which lost 0 bases and 7 bases, there was a span of 16 bases. CDR3: CASSLGLGRAGEQYF. The CDR3 bases are TGTGCCAGCAGCTTAGGCCTGGGACGGGCGGGGGAGCAGTACTTC. The whole variable domain, filled in from reference TRBV13 and TRBJ2-7, reads AAGVIQSPRHLIKEKRETATLKCYPIPRHDTVYWYQQGPGQDPQFLISFYEKMQSDKGSIPDRFSAQQFSDYHSELNMSSLELGDSALYFCASSLGLGRAGEQYFGPGTRLTVT.

This clonotype was counted at least ten times. The V gene is TRBV6-1, the J gene TRBJ1-6, with D hard to call. CDR1 and CDR2 (germline): MNHNS, SASEGT. The CDR3 has 16 amino acids. Trimming removed 1 base from V and 7 bases from J, with 14 bases in between. CDR3 region: CASSEEGMLANSPLHF. CDR3 coding DNA: TGTGCCAGCAGTGAAGAAGGGATGTTGGCCAATTCACCCCTCCACTTT.

This clonotype was picked up many times. This chain links TRBV6-5 with TRBJ1-1, with TRBD1 as a possible D gene (5 bases). CDR1 MNHEY and CDR2 SVGAGI come from the germline V gene. Trimming shortened V by 6 bases and J by 11 bases, and 19 bases separated the two germline ends. This CDR3 spans 13 amino acids. This CDR3 reads CASSPVGRDGAFF. CDR3 in DNA: TGTGCCAGCAGCCCAGTGGGGCGGGACGGGGCTTTCTTT.

This clonotype was observed many times. The chain is built from TRBV7-2 and TRBJ2-7, with TRBD1 matching 8 bases. The CDR3 totals 15 residues. Germline V gene data show CDR1 as SGHTA and CDR2 as FQGNSA. With V trimmed by 5 bases and J by 3 bases, 9 bases remained unmatched. CDR3: CASSLFGQGRYEQYF. The CDR3 DNA reads as TGTGCCAGCAGCCTTTTCGGACAGGGACGCTACGAGCAGTACTTC.

The chain has TRBV6-2 or TRBV6-3 and TRBJ1-5; 8 nucleotides agree with TRBD1. Trimming cost V 7 bases and J 1 base; bases outside gene matches: 3. The germline gives CDR1 MNHEY, CDR2 SVGEGT. This CDR3 has 14 residues. The CDR3 coding sequence is TGTGCCAGCAAAAGACAGGGGAGCAATCAGCCCCAGCATTTT. Its translation: CASKRQGSNQPQHF.

V usage is TRBV6-5 and J usage is TRBJ1-1; no firm D call. CDR3 size: 15 residues. V dropped 0 bases and J dropped 5 bases, with 13 bases sitting between them. Germline CDR1 and CDR2: MNHEY and SVGAGI. The CDR3 reads CASSYSNWVQTEAFF. CDR3 bases: TGTGCCAGCAGTTACTCGAATTGGGTGCAGACTGAAGCTTTCTTT.

This clonotype was counted ten times or more. V gene TRBV20-1 combines with J gene TRBJ2-7; D may be TRBD2 (6 bases). This CDR3 spans 13 amino acids. V was clipped by 3 bases and J by 0 bases, with 9 bases between them. Looked up from germline, CDR1 is DFQATT and CDR2 is SNEGSKA (reference sequence). The CDR3 here is CSASSGSSYEQYF. DNA of the CDR3: TGCAGTGCTAGTTCCGGGAGCTCCTACGAGCAGTACTTC.

This clonotype was detected ten times or more. The chain joins TRBV25-1 to TRBJ1-2; weak D call: TRBD1 (5 bases). In germline, CDR1 is MGHDK, CDR2 SYGVNS. The CDR3 has 15 amino acids. V was cut by 2 bases and J by 6 bases, with 16 bases left in between. CDR3 sequence (DNA): TGTGCCAGCAGTGAAAACAGCGGGATGGGGGATGGCTACACCTTC. Encoded protein: CASSENSGMGDGYTF.

The chain has TRBV27 and TRBJ2-7, with D tentatively TRBD2 (7 bases). V shed 8 bases and J shed 6 bases, with 17 bases lying between them. The CDR3 loop spans 13 amino acids. Germline V gene data show CDR1 as MNHEY and CDR2 as SMNVEV (reference sequence). DNA of the CDR3: TGTGCCAGCTCCCCTAACGGGGGGCGCGAGCAGTACTTC. It is translated as CASSPNGGREQYF.

The sample holds many counts of this clonotype. V is TRBV27 and J is TRBJ2-7; D gene ambiguous. Per germline, CDR1 MNHEY and CDR2 SMNVEV (reference sequence). CDR3 size: 12 residues. V gave up 8 bases and J gave up 3 bases, with 11 bases separating them. In DNA form, the CDR3 reads TGTGCCAGCTTTTACCCTGACTACGAGCAGTACTTC. Translated: CASFYPDYEQYF.

This clonotype was seen at least ten times. The chain couples TRBV10-3 to TRBJ2-5; D is possibly TRBD2 (6 bases). Trimming pared 6 bases from V and 1 base from J, leaving 12 bases between. Germline CDR1 and CDR2: ENHRY and SYGVKD. This CDR3 has 14 amino acids. Here the CDR3 reads CAIRPEGGQETQYF. In DNA, the CDR3 is TGTGCCATCAGACCGGAGGGTGGCCAAGAGACCCAGTACTTC.

The V call is TRBV6-5, the J call TRBJ2-7, with D tentatively TRBD1 (5 bases). This CDR3 contains 15 residues. Per germline, CDR1 MNHEY and CDR2 SVGAGI. Between the trimmed V and J ends, which lost 4 bases and 2 bases, there was a span of 15 bases. This CDR3 is CASSWVEAGPYEQYF. The CDR3 DNA reads TGTGCCAGCAGTTGGGTCGAGGCAGGGCCCTACGAGCAGTACTTC.

The chain recombines TRBV2 with TRBJ2-6; possibly TRBD1 for D (5 bases). The V end was cut by 6 bases, the J end by 0 bases, with 21 bases between. Germline V gene sequence: CDR1 SNHLY, CDR2 FYNNEI. The CDR3 is 19 amino acids. The CDR3 DNA follows: TGTGCCAGCAGAAGGACACAAAGGAACGGAGCCTCTGGGGCCAACGTCCTGACTTTC. Translation gives CASRRTQRNGASGANVLTF.